The 26 T cell receptor beta chains below come from one sample, sequenced in a study of cytomegalovirus exposure and HLA in healthy donors. The assay was immunoSEQ multiplex PCR, and TCRdb's table has in-frame clones only and misses some. The sample includes about 73,000 clones, 85% to 95% of them seen just once. The sample was PBMCs. These receptors originate from a man younger than 35 in good health and CMV-seronegative.

The V gene is TRBV6-6, the J gene TRBJ2-7, with D possibly TRBD1 on 6 matching bases. Germline CDR1 reads MNHNY; CDR2 reads SVGAGI (reference sequence). V was pared by 0 bases and J by 7 bases, with 19 bases between. This CDR3 contains 16 residues. The CDR3 region is CASSYSPGDAMGEQYF. The CDR3 DNA sequence: TGTGCCAGCAGTTACTCCCCAGGGGACGCAATGGGGGAGCAGTACTTC.

The gene calls are TRBV10-3 and TRBJ2-7; tentative D call: TRBD1 (6 bases). The CDR3 is 15 amino acids. Germline CDR1 is ENHRY and CDR2 is SYGVKD. Trimming took off 2 bases at V and 7 bases at J, with 18 bases between the two ends. The CDR3 protein is CAISETTGPVLEQYF. CDR3 nucleotides: TGTGCCATCAGTGAGACCACAGGGCCAGTCCTGGAGCAGTACTTC.

The chain links TRBV30 to TRBJ1-2; TRBD1 might be the D (6 bases). Trimming pared 7 bases from V and 4 bases from J, leaving 16 bases between. The CDR3 extends over 13 amino acids. Germline CDR1 is GTSNPN and CDR2 is SVGIG (reference sequence). DNA for the CDR3: TGTGCCTACAAAGGACAGCTATTCTATGGCTACACCTTC. Translating it yields CAYKGQLFYGYTF.

The chain recombines TRBV6-5 with TRBJ2-7; possibly TRBD1 for D (5 bases). Germline V lookup: CDR1 MNHEY, CDR2 SVGAGI. The ends were cut back, 6 bases at V and 3 bases at J, with 18 bases in the middle. The CDR3 is made up of 15 amino acids. CDR3 coding DNA: TGTGCCAGCAGACTCGGACCAGGGCTCGGCTACGAGCAGTACTTC. This codes for CASRLGPGLGYEQYF.

The V and J genes are TRBV28 and TRBJ1-2, with TRBD1 matching over 7 bases. From germline, CDR1 is MDHEN and CDR2 SYDVKM. The CDR3 length is 15 residues. V shed 4 bases and J 8 bases; nucleotides not matched to a gene: 13. The CDR3 reads CASSSRGDRELGYTF. The DNA for the CDR3 is TGTGCCAGCAGTTCCCGCGGCGACAGGGAACTAGGCTACACCTTC.

V is TRBV4-1 and J is TRBJ2-1, with 8 bases lining up with TRBD2. The V gene end was trimmed by 1 base and the J gene end by 10 bases; junction bases not matched to a gene: 6. Germline lookup yields CDR1 MGHRA and CDR2 YSYEKL. CDR3 length equals 14 residues. The CDR3 loop is CASSQGTSSWEQFF. The DNA for the CDR3 is TGCGCCAGCAGCCAAGGGACTAGCTCTTGGGAGCAGTTCTTC.

This clone was counted a single time. V usage is TRBV19 and J usage is TRBJ1-5; 7 bases are a match to TRBD1. From germline, CDR1 is LNHDA and CDR2 SQIVND (reference sequence). CDR3 size: 12 residues. V dropped 3 bases and J dropped 16; count of bases not matched to a gene: 9. Here the CDR3 DNA reads TGTGCCAGTAGTATGGGGGACAGCCGGCGTCATTTT. It encodes CASSMGDSRRHF.

The genes are TRBV27 and TRBJ1-4; 8 bases are a match to TRBD1. The CDR3 is 15 amino acids. Germline CDR1 reads MNHEY; CDR2 reads SMNVEV (reference sequence). V lost 4 bases and J lost 2; bases outside the gene matches: 3. Here the CDR3 reads CASSSTGGTNEKLFF. CDR3 DNA sequence: TGTGCCAGCAGTTCCACAGGGGGTACTAATGAAAAACTGTTTTTT.

This clone came up once. This chain connects TRBV19 to TRBJ1-2; no firm D call. There are 14 residues in the CDR3. Trimming removed 0 bases at V and 4 bases at J, with 9 bases between. Germline CDR1 LNHDA, CDR2 SQIVND (reference sequence). CDR3 sequence reads: CASSIDQDLYGYTF. CDR3 coding DNA: TGTGCCAGTAGTATAGATCAGGATCTCTATGGCTACACCTTC. Based on the CDR3 plus reference TRBV19 and TRBJ1-2, the full variable domain is DGGITQSPKYLFRKEGQNVTLSCEQNLNHDAMYWYRQDPGQGLRLIYYSQIVNDFQKGDIAEGYSVSREKKESFPLTVTSAQKNPTAFYLCASSIDQDLYGYTFGSGTRLTVV.

This clone was counted a few times. J is TRBJ2-1 and V is TRBV4-3, with TRBD2 matching 14 bases. CDR1 LGHNA and CDR2 YSLEER come from the germline V gene. V lost 1 base, J lost 4 bases, and 0 bases stayed unmatched. The CDR3 covers 16 residues. The CDR3 sequence: CASSQGTSGGYNEQFF. The CDR3 DNA follows: TGCGCCAGCAGCCAAGGGACTAGCGGGGGGTACAATGAGCAGTTCTTC.

The gene calls are TRBV21-1 and TRBJ2-3; the table calls TRBD1, which could not be checked here. TRBV21-1 is a listed pseudogene. The length of the CDR3 is 20 residues. The CDR3 bases are TGTGCCAGCAGCAGCTTTTTAAGGGGCAGGGGAGTGCTTTGCACAGATACGCAGTATTTT. The encoded protein is CASSSFLRGRGVLCTDTQYF.

The CDR3 is CASSSHPGGREQYF. The DNA for the CDR3 is TGTGCCAGCAGCTCGCATCCGGGAGGACGCGAGCAGTACTTC. This chain links TRBV7-8 with TRBJ2-7, with TRBD2 matching 7 bases. This CDR3 contains 14 residues. Trimming at V came to 4 bases and at J to 6 bases, leaving 9 bases not matched to a gene. Germline assignment: CDR1 SGHVS and CDR2 FQNEAQ.

The chain carries TRBV7-8 and TRBJ1-1, with D possibly TRBD1 on 5 matching bases. Germline-derived CDR1 and CDR2 are SGHVS and FQNEAQ. V was clipped by 1 base and J by 4 bases, with 10 bases between them. The CDR3 has 14 amino acids. The CDR3 loop reads CASSLDRSGTEAFF. In DNA, the CDR3 is TGTGCCAGCAGCTTAGACAGGTCGGGCACTGAAGCTTTCTTT.

The V gene is TRBV25-1, the J gene TRBJ2-1; 12 nucleotides match TRBD2. CDR3 length: 15 amino acids. Per germline, CDR1 MGHDK and CDR2 SYGVNS. J gave up 10 bases and V 5 bases, and 9 bases lay outside the gene matches. CDR3 region: CASSPRAGTSGEQFF. In DNA form, the CDR3 reads TGTGCCAGCAGTCCACGCGCCGGGACTAGCGGGGAGCAGTTCTTC.

V gene TRBV9 combines with J gene TRBJ2-7, with TRBD1 matching over 7 bases. The CDR3 is 13 residues long. J lost 6 bases, V lost 3 bases, and 6 bases had no gene match. Germline lookup yields CDR1 SGDLS and CDR2 YYNGEE. The CDR3 loop reads CASSATGFPEQYF. CDR3 in DNA: TGTGCCAGCAGCGCGACAGGGTTCCCCGAGCAGTACTTC.

V gene TRBV6-5 combines with J gene TRBJ1-3; D is uncertain. In germline, CDR1 is MNHEY, CDR2 SVGAGI. Trimming stripped 0 bases from V and 4 bases from J, with 4 bases between. The CDR3 has 13 amino acids. The CDR3 sequence is CASSYSSGNTIYF. CDR3 coding DNA: TGTGCCAGCAGTTACTCCTCCGGAAACACCATATATTTT.

The V and J genes are TRBV30 and TRBJ1-5; perhaps TRBD1 as D (6 bases). CDR1 is GTSNPN and CDR2 is SVGIG in the germline V gene (reference sequence). Trimming removed 0 bases from V and 7 bases from J, with 13 bases in between. The CDR3 is made up of 14 amino acids. The CDR3 bases are TGTGCCTGGAGTGTCAGGAGCGGGGGCCAGCCCCAGCATTTT. Translation gives CAWSVRSGGQPQHF.

The CDR3 loop is CASTLTGKGSPLHF. CDR3 bases: TGTGCCAGCACCCTGACAGGGAAAGGTTCACCCCTCCACTTT. This sequence joins TRBV28 and TRBJ1-6, with 7 bases matching TRBD1. After removal of 7 bases from V and 9 bases from J, the junction contained 9 bases not matched to a gene. This CDR3 has 14 amino acids. Germline CDR1 MDHEN, CDR2 SYDVKM.

The chain combines TRBV29-1 with TRBJ1-2; 10 nucleotides align to TRBD1. V dropped 6 bases and J dropped 4; count of bases not matched to a gene: 11. Germline V gene lookup returns CDR1 SQVTM and CDR2 ANQGSEA. This CDR3 is 15 amino acids long. CDR3 region: CSVQMTGGAGYGYTF. DNA of the CDR3: TGCAGCGTACAGATGACAGGGGGCGCGGGCTATGGCTACACCTTC.

The V and J genes are TRBV5-1 and TRBJ1-1, with D uncertain. The V and J ends lost 3 bases and 1 base respectively, with 10 bases between them. CDR3 length: 14 residues. Germline CDR1 and CDR2: SGHRS and YFSETQ. The CDR3 sequence is CASSSLTGNTEAFF. CDR3 bases: TGCGCCAGCAGCTCTCTGACGGGGAACACTGAAGCTTTCTTT.

This chain links TRBV13 with TRBJ2-7; 7 positions match TRBD2. Germline loops: CDR1 PRHDT, CDR2 FYEKMQ (reference sequence). This CDR3 region has 15 residues. With V trimmed by 3 bases and J by 2 bases, 7 bases remained unmatched. This CDR3 reads CASSFRGDPAYEQYF. CDR3 nucleotide sequence: TGTGCCAGCAGCTTCCGGGGGGACCCCGCCTACGAGCAGTACTTC.

Concerning this clone itself: Sequence at one end of the junction differs from germline and may be a read error. The rearrangement joins TRBV30 to TRBJ2-5; 7 bases match TRBD2. The length of the CDR3 is 12 residues. Germline loops: CDR1 GTSNPN, CDR2 SVGIG (reference sequence). The CDR3 DNA follows: TGTGCCTTGGGGGGAGGGAAAGAGGCCCAGTACTTC. This encodes CALGGGKEAQYF.

V and J are TRBV7-6 and TRBJ2-3; D not certain. V was trimmed by 7 bases and J by 3 bases, leaving 5 bases between them. CDR3 length: 11 residues. Germline V gene lookup returns CDR1 SGHVS and CDR2 FNYEAQ. CDR3 residues: CASTNTDTQYF. Here the CDR3 DNA reads TGTGCCAGCACTAATACAGATACGCAGTATTTT.

The chain links TRBV10-3 to TRBJ1-1; D may be TRBD1 (6 bases). The CDR3 runs to 16 residues. V gave up 3 bases and J gave up 4 bases, with 18 bases separating them. CDR1 is ENHRY, CDR2 SYGVKD, per germline. CDR3 DNA sequence: TGTGCCATCAGTGAAAACCTCCCAGGGGTGGGCACTGAAGCTTTCTTT. This sequence encodes CAISENLPGVGTEAFF.

The V gene is TRBV5-1, the J gene TRBJ2-7; tentative D call: TRBD2 (5 bases). The V end lost 0 bases, the J end lost 7 bases, and 11 bases lay between the germline ends. Germline values: CDR1 SGHRS, CDR2 YFSETQ. The CDR3 sequence is 13 residues long. The CDR3 here is CASSLDEGREQYF. In DNA, the CDR3 is TGCGCCAGCAGCTTGGACGAGGGCCGAGAGCAGTACTTC. Full variable domain (rest looked up from reference TRBV5-1 and TRBJ2-7): KAGVTQTPRYLIKTRGQQVTLSCSPISGHRSVSWYQQTPGQGLQFLFEYFSETQRNKGNFPGRFSGRQFSNSRSEMNVSTLELGDSALYLCASSLDEGREQYFGPGTRLTVT.

The chain uses TRBV28 and TRBJ1-1; weak D call: TRBD1 (6 bases). Per the germline V gene, CDR1 is MDHEN and CDR2 is SYDVKM. The CDR3 totals 12 residues. The V end lost 10 bases, the J end lost 5 bases, and 14 bases lay between the germline ends. The CDR3 DNA is TGTGCCACCACGGACCAGGGGACTGAAGCTTTCTTT. It translates to CATTDQGTEAFF.